Presented here are 9 T cell receptor beta chains from one specimen sequenced in a study of T cells after yellow fever vaccination. TCRdb processed the 5' RACE reads anew with MiXCR; each CDR3 protein has one entry. The profile shows 70,000 to 80,000 distinct CDR3 sequences, about 7.2% of them singletons. The sample here was CD8+ T cells sorted from PBMCs, taken approximately 11 days after the first yellow fever vaccination. These receptors originate from a man younger than 30 who received the YFV17D yellow fever vaccine.

This clonotype came up many times. The V call is TRBV7-6, the J call TRBJ2-2; 7 nucleotides agree with TRBD1. V shed 5 bases, J shed 6 bases, and the junction held 12 bases outside the gene matches. CDR1 is SGHVS and CDR2 is FNYEAQ in the germline V gene. CDR3 length equals 16 residues. CDR3 amino acids: CASSLLGGAGAGELFF. The CDR3 DNA reads as TGTGCCAGCAGCCTCTTAGGGGGCGCCGGGGCCGGGGAGCTGTTTTTT.

This clonotype was counted at least ten times. This chain uses TRBV27 with TRBJ1-2; 8 bases line up with TRBD1. CDR3 size: 15 residues. The V segment lost 5 bases and the J segment 4 bases; nucleotides outside the gene matches: 9. Germline V gives CDR1 MNHEY, CDR2 SMNVEV (reference sequence). The chain's CDR3 is CASSPTTGAGYGYTF. Written as DNA, the CDR3 is TGTGCCAGCAGTCCGACGACAGGGGCCGGCTATGGCTACACCTTC.

The table lists this clonotype with a few counts. The rearrangement uses TRBV11-2 and TRBJ2-5; 14 bases match TRBD2. Germline-derived CDR1 and CDR2 are SGHAT and FQNNGV. The CDR3 has 17 amino acids. Germline trimming cut 3 bases from V and 5 bases from J; bases unmatched to any gene: 8. The CDR3 coding sequence is TGTGCCAGCAGCTTTTTGACTAGCGGGGGGGCAAGGGAGACCCAGTACTTC. It translates to CASSFLTSGGARETQYF.

The chain links TRBV12-3 or TRBV12-4 to TRBJ2-1; the match to TRBD2 covers 15 bases. The V gene end was trimmed by 5 bases and the J gene end by 5 bases; junction bases not matched to a gene: 13. The CDR3 sequence is 19 residues long. The chain's CDR3 is CASSPSPGTSGGPHNEQFF. For the CDR3, the DNA is TGTGCCAGCAGTCCAAGTCCCGGGACTAGCGGGGGGCCCCACAATGAGCAGTTCTTC.

This clonotype was picked up many times. This chain links TRBV15 with TRBJ1-1; 7 positions agree with TRBD1. CDR3 size: 18 residues. The trim removed 2 bases at V and 3 bases at J, leaving 15 bases unmatched. Germline V CDR1 and CDR2: LNHNV, YYDKDF (reference sequence). The CDR3, as DNA: TGTGCCACCAGCAGAATAGGGACAGTCCCCCTGAAGGACACTGAAGCTTTCTTT. This sequence encodes CATSRIGTVPLKDTEAFF.

This clonotype was found many times. The chain has TRBV2 and TRBJ2-5, with no clear D. Germline assignment: CDR1 SNHLY and CDR2 FYNNEI. Trimming cost V 6 bases and J 3 bases, with 8 bases left between them. CDR3 length: 12 amino acids. CDR3 DNA: TGTGCCAGCAGAGGACGAGAAGAGACCCAGTACTTC. As protein: CASRGREETQYF. Using reference TRBV2 and TRBJ2-5 for the parts outside the CDR3, the full variable domain is EPEVTQTPSHQVTQMGQEVILRCVPISNHLYFYWYRQILGQKVEFLVSFYNNEISEKSEIFDDQFSVERPDGSNFTLKIRSTKLEDSAMYFCASRGREETQYFGPGTRLLVL.

This clonotype has at least ten counts. V and J are TRBV29-1 and TRBJ1-1; D ambiguous. The V gene lost 6 bases and the J gene lost 2 bases, with 10 bases spanning the gap. The CDR3 totals 12 residues. Germline CDR1 and CDR2: SQVTM and ANQGSEA. CDR3 DNA sequence: TGCAGCGTGGCTCCGGGTAACACTGAAGCTTTCTTT. This gives the protein CSVAPGNTEAFF.

This clonotype has at least ten counts. The chain uses TRBV7-2 and TRBJ2-1; 14 nucleotides align to TRBD2. V trimming: 5 bases; J trimming: 7 bases; junction bases outside the gene matches: 4. Germline loops: CDR1 SGHTA, CDR2 FQGNSA. This CDR3 spans 15 amino acids. The CDR3: CASSQGLAGVNEQFF. The CDR3 coding sequence is TGTGCCAGCAGCCAGGGACTAGCGGGGGTGAATGAGCAGTTCTTC.

This clonotype was detected many times. In DNA, the CDR3 is TGTGCCAGCAGCTTAAATGACGTAACCGGGGAGCTGTTTTTT. Translated, it gives CASSLNDVTGELFF. The chain recombines TRBV7-9 with TRBJ2-2; D is ambiguous. Germline values: CDR1 SEHNR, CDR2 FQNEAQ (reference sequence). V was clipped by 2 bases and J by 5 bases, with 9 bases between them. The length of the CDR3 is 14 residues. Using reference TRBV7-9 and TRBJ2-2 for the parts outside the CDR3, the full variable domain is DTGVSQNPRHKITKRGQNVTFRCDPISEHNRLYWYRQTLGQGPEFLTYFQNEAQLEKSRLLSDRFSAERPKGSFSTLEIQRTEQGDSAMYLCASSLNDVTGELFFGEGSRLTVL.